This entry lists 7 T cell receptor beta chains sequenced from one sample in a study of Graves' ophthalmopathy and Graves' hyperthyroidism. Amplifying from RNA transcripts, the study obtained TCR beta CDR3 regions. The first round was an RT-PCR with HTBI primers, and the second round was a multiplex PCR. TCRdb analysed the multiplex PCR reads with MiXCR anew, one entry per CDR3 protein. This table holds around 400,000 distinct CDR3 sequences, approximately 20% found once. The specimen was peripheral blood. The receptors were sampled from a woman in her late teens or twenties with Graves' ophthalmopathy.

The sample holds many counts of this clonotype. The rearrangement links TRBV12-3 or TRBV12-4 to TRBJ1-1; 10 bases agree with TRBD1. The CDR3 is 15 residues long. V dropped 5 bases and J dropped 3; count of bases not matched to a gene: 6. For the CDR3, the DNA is TGTGCCAGCAGTCCACGACAGGGGGCGGACACTGAAGCTTTCTTT. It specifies CASSPRQGADTEAFF.

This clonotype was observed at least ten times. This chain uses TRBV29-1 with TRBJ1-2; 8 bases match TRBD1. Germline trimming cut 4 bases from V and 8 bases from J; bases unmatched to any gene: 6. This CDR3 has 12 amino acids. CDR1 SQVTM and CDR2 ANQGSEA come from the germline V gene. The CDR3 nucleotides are TGCAGCGTTGCAGGGGGCGCGGGGGGCTACACCTTC. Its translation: CSVAGGAGGYTF.

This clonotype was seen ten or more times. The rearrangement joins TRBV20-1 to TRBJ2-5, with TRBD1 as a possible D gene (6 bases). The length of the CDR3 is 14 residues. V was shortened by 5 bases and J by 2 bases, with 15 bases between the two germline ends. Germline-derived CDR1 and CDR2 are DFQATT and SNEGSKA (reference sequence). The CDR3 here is CSAWAPDRQETQYF. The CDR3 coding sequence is TGCAGTGCTTGGGCCCCGGACAGACAAGAGACCCAGTACTTC.

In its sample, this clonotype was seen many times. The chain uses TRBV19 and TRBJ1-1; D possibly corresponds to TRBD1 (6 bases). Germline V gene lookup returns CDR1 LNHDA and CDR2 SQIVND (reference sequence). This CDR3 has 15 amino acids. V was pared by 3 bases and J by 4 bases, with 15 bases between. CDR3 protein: CASSIQGRGPTEAFF. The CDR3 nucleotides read TGTGCCAGTAGTATCCAAGGACGGGGGCCCACTGAAGCTTTCTTT.

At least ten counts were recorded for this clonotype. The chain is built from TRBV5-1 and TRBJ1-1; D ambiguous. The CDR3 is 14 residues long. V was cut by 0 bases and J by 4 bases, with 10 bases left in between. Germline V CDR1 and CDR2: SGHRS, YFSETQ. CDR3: CASSLVKGGTEAFF. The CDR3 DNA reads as TGCGCCAGCAGCTTGGTAAAGGGCGGCACTGAAGCTTTCTTT.

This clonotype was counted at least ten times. Written as DNA, the CDR3 is TGCAGTGCTCCTCGGGGGGGGCCGTACGAGCAGTACTTC. It codes for CSAPRGGPYEQYF. The V call is TRBV20-1, the J call TRBJ2-7; 8 bases are shared with TRBD2. V shed 5 bases, J shed 4 bases, and the junction held 7 bases outside the gene matches. Germline CDR1 and CDR2: DFQATT and SNEGSKA (reference sequence). This CDR3 has 13 residues.

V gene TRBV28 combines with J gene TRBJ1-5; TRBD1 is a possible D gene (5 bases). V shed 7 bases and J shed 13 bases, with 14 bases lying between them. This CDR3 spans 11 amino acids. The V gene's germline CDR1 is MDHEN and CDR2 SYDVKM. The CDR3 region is CASTIAGEQHF. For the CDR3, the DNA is TGTGCCAGCACCATAGCGGGGGAACAGCATTTT.